This paragraph reports one T cell receptor beta chain. This specimen comes from a study of blood T cell repertoires in COVID-19. Looking at the study overall: Sources were T cells, B-cell-depleted T cells, or PBMCs; the material itself was cDNA or gDNA.

In the authors' methods: Amplification from reference gene primers served as the basis for estimated nucleated cell counts. Sequencing was performed with immunoSEQ multiplex PCR; in TCRdb, only in-frame clones are kept and a portion is missing. The DNA was the basis for D and trimming; V, J and clone size are from that table. The table includes approximately 120,000 clones, around four fifths detected once. The V gene end was trimmed by 1 base and the J gene end by 4 bases; junction bases not matched to a gene: 5. The length of the CDR3 is 15 residues. Germline values: CDR1 LNHNV, CDR2 YYDKDF (reference sequence).

Input material: peripheral blood. The chain uses TRBV15 and TRBJ2-5, with 8 bases identical to TRBD1. The TCR comes from a man older than 75 with COVID-19, enrolled during active disease. Written as DNA, the CDR3 is TGTGCCACCAGCAGAGGCAGGGGGCCGGTAGAGACCCAGTACTTC. Amino acid sequence: CATSRGRGPVETQYF.